This TCR beta chain was recorded in a study of shared clonotypes between healthy human individuals. TCRdb's table, derived via immunoSEQ multiplex PCR, lists solely in-frame clones and lacks some. The sample comprises roughly 2.5 million clones, more than 80% of which are singletons, and 0.11% to 0.15% rests with the top ten. The V end lost 0 bases, the J end lost 0 bases, and 7 bases lay between the germline ends. CDR3 length: 14 amino acids. The germline CDR1 and CDR2 sequences are SGHRS and YFSETQ. Comments on this clone: Other DNA sequences in this sample translate to the same CDR3.

V and J are TRBV5-1 and TRBJ2-7; possible D gene TRBD1, 5 bases. The sequenced sample was naive CD4+ T cells sorted from blood. The subset is: CD45RA+ positively selected. This receptor was obtained from a man aged 18 to 30 in good health. Here the CDR3 DNA reads TGCGCCAGCAGCTTGGGACAGACCTCCTACGAGCAGTACTTC. This encodes CASSLGQTSYEQYF.